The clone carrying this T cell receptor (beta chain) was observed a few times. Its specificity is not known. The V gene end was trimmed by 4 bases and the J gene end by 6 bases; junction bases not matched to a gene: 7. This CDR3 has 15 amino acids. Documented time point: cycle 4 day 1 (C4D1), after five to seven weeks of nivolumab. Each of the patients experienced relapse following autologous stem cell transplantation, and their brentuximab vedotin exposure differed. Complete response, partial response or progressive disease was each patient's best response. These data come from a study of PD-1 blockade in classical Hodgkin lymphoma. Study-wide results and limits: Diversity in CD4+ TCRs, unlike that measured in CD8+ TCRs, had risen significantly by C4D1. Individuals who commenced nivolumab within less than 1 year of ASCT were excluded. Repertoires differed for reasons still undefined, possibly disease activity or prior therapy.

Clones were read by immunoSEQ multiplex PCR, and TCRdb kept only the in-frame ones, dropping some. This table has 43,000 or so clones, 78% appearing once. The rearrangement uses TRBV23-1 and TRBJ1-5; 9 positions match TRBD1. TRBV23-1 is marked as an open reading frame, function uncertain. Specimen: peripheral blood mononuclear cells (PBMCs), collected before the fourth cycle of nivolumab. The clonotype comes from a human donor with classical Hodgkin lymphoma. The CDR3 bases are TGCGCCAGCAGTCGACCCGACAGGGGGAGTCAGCCCCAGCATTTT. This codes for CASSRPDRGSQPQHF.